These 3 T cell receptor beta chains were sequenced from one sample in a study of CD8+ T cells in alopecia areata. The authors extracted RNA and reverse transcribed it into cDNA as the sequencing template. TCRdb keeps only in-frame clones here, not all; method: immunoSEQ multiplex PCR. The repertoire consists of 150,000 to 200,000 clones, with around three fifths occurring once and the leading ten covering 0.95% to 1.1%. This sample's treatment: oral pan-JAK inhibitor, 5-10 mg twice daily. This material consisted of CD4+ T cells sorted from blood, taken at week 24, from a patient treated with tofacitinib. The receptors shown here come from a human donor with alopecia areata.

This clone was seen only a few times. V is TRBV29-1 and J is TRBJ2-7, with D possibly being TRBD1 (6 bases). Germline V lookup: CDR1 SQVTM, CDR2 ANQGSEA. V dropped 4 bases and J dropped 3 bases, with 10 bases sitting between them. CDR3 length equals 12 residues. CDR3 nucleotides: TGCAGCGTTGGTGAGGGGGTCTACGAGCAGTACTTC. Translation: CSVGEGVYEQYF.

The CDR3 spells CASSFTGTKNIQYF. In DNA form, the CDR3 reads TGTGCCAGCAGCTTCACAGGGACTAAAAACATTCAGTACTTC. The chain has TRBV5-4 and TRBJ2-4; either TRBD1 or TRBD2 may supply D (6 bases each). The V and J ends lost 2 bases and 4 bases respectively, with 10 bases between them. The germline CDR1 and CDR2 sequences are SGHNT and YYREEE (reference sequence). The CDR3 covers 14 residues.

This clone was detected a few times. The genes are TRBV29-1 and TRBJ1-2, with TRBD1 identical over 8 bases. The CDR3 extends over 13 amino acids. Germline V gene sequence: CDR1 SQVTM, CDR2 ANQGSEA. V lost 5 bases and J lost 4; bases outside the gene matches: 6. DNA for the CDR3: TGCAGCGTTCCTACAGGGGGAATCTATGGCTACACCTTC. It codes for CSVPTGGIYGYTF.